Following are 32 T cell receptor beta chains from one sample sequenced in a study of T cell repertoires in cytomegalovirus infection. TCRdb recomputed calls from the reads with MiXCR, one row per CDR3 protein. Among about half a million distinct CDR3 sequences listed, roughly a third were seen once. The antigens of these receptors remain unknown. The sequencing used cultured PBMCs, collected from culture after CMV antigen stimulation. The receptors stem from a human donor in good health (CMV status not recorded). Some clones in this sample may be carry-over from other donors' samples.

CDR3: CASIGRYYNEQFF. Written as DNA, the CDR3 is TGTGCCAGTATAGGCAGGTACTACAATGAGCAGTTCTTC. The rearrangement links TRBV19 to TRBJ2-1, with unresolved D. This CDR3 has 13 residues. Germline CDR1 reads LNHDA; CDR2 reads SQIVND (reference sequence). V was trimmed by 7 bases and J by 3 bases, leaving 10 bases between them.

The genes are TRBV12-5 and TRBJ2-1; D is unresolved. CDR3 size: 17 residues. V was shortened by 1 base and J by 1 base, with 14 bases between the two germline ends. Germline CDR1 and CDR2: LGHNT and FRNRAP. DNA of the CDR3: TGTGCTAGTGGTTTGGGTTTATTAGTGGGGTCCTACAATGAGCAGTTCTTC. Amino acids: CASGLGLLVGSYNEQFF.

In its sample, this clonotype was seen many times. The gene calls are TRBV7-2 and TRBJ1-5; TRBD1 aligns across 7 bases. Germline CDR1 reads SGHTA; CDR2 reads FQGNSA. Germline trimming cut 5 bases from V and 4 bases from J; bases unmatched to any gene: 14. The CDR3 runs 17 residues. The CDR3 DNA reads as TGTGCCAGCAGCCCCCTCTCCGGGACAGCTTTAAATCAGCCCCAGCATTTT. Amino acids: CASSPLSGTALNQPQHF.

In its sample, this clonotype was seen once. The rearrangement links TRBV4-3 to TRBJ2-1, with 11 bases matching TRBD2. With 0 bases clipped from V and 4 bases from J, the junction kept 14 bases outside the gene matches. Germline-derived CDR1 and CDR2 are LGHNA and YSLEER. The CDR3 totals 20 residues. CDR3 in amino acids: CASSQDPYSKTSGTYNEQFF. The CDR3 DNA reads TGCGCCAGCAGCCAAGATCCCTATTCCAAGACTAGCGGGACTTACAATGAGCAGTTCTTC.

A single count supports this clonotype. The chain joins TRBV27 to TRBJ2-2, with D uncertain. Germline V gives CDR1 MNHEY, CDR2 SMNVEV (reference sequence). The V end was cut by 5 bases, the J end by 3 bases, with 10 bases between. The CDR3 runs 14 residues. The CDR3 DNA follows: TGTGCCAGCAGTCGCGATAGGGACACCGGGGAGCTGTTTTTT. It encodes CASSRDRDTGELFF.

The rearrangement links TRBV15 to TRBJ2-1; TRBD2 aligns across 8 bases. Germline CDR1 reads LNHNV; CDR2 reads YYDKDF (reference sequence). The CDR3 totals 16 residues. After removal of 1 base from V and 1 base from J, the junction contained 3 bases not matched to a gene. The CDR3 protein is CATSRVSGSSYNEQFF. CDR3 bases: TGTGCCACCAGCAGAGTAAGCGGGAGTTCCTACAATGAGCAGTTCTTC.

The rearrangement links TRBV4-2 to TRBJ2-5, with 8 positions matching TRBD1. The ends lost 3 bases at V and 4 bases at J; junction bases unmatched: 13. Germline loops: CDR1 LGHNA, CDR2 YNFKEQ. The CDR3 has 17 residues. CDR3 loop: CASSQKTLGQGPETQYF. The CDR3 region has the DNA TGTGCCAGCAGCCAGAAGACACTTGGACAGGGACCAGAGACCCAGTACTTC.

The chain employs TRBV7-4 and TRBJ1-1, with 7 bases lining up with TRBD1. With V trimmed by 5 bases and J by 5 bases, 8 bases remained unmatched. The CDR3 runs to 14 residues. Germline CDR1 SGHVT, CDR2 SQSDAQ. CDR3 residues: CASSPRQGKTEAFF. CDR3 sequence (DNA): TGTGCCAGCAGCCCACGACAGGGAAAAACTGAAGCTTTCTTT.

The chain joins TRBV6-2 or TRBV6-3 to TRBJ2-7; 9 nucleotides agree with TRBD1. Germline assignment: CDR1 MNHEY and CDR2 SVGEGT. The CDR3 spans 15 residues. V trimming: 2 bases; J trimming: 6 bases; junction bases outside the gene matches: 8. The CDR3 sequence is CASSYEGTGYSEQYV. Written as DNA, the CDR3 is TGTGCCAGCAGTTACGAAGGGACAGGGTATAGCGAGCAGTACGTC.

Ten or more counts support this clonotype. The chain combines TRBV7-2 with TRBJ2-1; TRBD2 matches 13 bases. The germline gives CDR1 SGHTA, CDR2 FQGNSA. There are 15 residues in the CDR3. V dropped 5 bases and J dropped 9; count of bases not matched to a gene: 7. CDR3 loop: CASSPRTSGSGEQFF. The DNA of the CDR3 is TGTGCCAGCAGCCCGAGGACTAGCGGGAGTGGTGAGCAGTTCTTC. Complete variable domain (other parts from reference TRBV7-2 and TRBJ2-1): GAGVSQSPSNKVTEKGKDVELRCDPISGHTALYWYRQSLGQGLEFLIYFQGNSAPDKSGLPSDRFSAERTGGSVSTLTIQRTQQEDSAVYLCASSPRTSGSGEQFFGPGTRLTVL.

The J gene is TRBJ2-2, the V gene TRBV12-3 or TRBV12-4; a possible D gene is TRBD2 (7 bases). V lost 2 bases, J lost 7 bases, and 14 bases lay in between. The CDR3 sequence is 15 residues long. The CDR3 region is CASSLMGRGGGELFF. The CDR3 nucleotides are TGTGCCAGCAGTTTAATGGGGAGGGGGGGCGGGGAGCTGTTTTTT.

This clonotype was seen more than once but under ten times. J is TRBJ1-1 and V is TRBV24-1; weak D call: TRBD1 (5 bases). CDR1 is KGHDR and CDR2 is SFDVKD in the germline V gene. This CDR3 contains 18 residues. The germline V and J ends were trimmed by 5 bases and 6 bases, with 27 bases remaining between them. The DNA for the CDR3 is TGTGCCACCAGTGGGGGGGGACTAATGGACGGAGCTCCCCCTGAAGCTTTCTTT. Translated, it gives CATSGGGLMDGAPPEAFF.

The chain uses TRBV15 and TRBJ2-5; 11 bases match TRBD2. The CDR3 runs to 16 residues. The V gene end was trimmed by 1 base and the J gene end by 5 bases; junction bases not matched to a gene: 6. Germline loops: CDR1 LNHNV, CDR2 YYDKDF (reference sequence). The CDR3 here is CATSRGVAGGVETQYF. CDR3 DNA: TGTGCCACCAGCAGAGGAGTAGCGGGAGGGGTGGAGACCCAGTACTTC. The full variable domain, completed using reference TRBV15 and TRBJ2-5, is DAMVIQNPRYQVTQFGKPVTLSCSQTLNHNVMYWYQQKSSQAPKLLFHYYDKDFNNEADTPDNFQSRRPNTSFCFLDIRSPGLGDTAMYLCATSRGVAGGVETQYFGPGTRLLVL.

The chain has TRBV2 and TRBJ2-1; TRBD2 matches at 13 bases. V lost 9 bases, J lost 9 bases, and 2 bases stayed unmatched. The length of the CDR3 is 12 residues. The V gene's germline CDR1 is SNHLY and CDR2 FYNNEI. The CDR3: CASGTSGAEQFF. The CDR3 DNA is TGTGCCAGTGGGACTAGCGGGGCTGAGCAGTTCTTC.

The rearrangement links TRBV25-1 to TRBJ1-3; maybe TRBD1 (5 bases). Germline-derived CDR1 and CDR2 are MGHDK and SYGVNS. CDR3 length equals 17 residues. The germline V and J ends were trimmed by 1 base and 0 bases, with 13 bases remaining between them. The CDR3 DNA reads TGTGCCAGCAGTGAATTTCAGGACATGAGCTCTGGAAACACCATATATTTT. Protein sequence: CASSEFQDMSSGNTIYF.

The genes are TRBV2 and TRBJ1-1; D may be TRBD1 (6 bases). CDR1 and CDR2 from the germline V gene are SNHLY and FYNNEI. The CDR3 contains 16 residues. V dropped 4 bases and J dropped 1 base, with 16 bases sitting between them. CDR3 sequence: CASSGGIDRQNTEAFF. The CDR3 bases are TGTGCCAGCAGTGGTGGGATAGACAGGCAGAACACTGAAGCTTTCTTT.

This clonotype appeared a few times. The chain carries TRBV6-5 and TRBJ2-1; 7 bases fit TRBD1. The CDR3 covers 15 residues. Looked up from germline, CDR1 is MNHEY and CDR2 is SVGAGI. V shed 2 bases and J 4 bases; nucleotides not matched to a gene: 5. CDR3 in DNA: TGTGCCAGCAGTTACGGGCAGGGGGTGTACAATGAGCAGTTCTTC. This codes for CASSYGQGVYNEQFF.

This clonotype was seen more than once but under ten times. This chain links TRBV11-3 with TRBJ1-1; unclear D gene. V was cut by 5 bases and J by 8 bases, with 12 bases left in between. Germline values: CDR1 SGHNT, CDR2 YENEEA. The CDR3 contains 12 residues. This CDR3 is CASSERLSEAFF. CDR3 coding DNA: TGTGCCAGCAGCGAACGGCTGTCGGAAGCTTTCTTT.

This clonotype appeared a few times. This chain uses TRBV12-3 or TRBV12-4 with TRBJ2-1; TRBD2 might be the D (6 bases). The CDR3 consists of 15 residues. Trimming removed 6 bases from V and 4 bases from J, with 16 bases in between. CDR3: CASRRASVLYNEQFF. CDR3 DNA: TGTGCCAGCAGAAGAGCTAGCGTGCTTTACAATGAGCAGTTCTTC.

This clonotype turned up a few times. The CDR3 spells CASSLVQIQETQYF. The CDR3 coding sequence is TGTGCCAGCAGCTTAGTCCAGATTCAAGAGACCCAGTACTTC. The chain combines TRBV11-3 with TRBJ2-5; unclear D gene. V was clipped by 1 base and J by 2 bases, with 8 bases between them. The CDR3 runs to 14 residues. CDR1 and CDR2 from the germline V gene are SGHNT and YENEEA.

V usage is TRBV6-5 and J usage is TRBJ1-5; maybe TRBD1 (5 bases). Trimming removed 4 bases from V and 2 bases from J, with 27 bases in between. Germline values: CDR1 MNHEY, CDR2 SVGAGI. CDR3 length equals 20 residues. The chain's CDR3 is CASSFRFPGRGGQGNQPQHF. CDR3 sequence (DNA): TGTGCCAGCAGTTTCCGTTTCCCGGGACGGGGCGGGCAAGGCAATCAGCCCCAGCATTTT.

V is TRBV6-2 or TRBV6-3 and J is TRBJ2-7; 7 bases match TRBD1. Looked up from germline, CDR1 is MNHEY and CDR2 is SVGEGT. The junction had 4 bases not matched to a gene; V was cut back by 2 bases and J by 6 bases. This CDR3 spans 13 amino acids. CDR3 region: CASSYMSGGEQYV. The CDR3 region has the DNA TGTGCCAGCAGTTACATGTCAGGGGGCGAGCAGTACGTC.

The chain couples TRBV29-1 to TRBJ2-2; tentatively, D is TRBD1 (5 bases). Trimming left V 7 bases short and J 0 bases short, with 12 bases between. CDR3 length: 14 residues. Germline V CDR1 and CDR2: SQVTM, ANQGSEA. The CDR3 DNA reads TGCAGCGCCCATACAGGCCCGAACACCGGGGAGCTGTTTTTT. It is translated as CSAHTGPNTGELFF.

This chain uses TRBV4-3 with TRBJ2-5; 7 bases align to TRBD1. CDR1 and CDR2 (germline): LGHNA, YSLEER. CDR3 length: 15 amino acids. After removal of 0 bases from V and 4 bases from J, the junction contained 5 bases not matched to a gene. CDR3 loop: CASSQDRPGGETQYF. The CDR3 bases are TGCGCCAGCAGCCAAGATAGGCCAGGGGGAGAGACCCAGTACTTC.

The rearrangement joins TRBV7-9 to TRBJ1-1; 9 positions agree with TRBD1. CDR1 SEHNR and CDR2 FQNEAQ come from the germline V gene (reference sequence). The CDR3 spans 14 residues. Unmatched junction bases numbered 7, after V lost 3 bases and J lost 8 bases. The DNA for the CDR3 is TGTGCCAGCAGCTTTCGGGGACAGGGTAACGAAGCTTTCTTT. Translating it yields CASSFRGQGNEAFF.

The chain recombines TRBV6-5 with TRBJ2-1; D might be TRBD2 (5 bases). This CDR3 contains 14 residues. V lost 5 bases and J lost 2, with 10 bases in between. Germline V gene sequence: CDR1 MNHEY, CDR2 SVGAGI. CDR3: CASSRTGTYNEQFF. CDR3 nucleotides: TGTGCCAGCAGTCGAACCGGGACCTACAATGAGCAGTTCTTC.

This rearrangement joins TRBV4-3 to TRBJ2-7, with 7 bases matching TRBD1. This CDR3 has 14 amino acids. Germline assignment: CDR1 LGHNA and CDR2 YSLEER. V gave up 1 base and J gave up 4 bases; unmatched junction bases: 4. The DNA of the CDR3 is TGCGCCAGCAGCCAAGGGAACAGGGGTTACGAGCAGTACTTC. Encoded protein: CASSQGNRGYEQYF.

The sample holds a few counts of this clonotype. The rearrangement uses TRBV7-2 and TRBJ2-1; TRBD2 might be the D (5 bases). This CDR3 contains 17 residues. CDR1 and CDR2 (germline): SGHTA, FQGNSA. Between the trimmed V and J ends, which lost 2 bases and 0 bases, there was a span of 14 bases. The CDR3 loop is CASSLLYDYLSYNEQFF. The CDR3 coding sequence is TGTGCCAGCAGCTTACTCTATGACTACCTCTCCTACAATGAGCAGTTCTTC.

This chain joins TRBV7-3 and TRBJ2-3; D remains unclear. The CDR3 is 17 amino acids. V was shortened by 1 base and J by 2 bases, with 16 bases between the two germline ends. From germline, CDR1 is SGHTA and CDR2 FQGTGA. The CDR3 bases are TGTGCCAGCAGCTTAAACTCCGGATACGGAAACACAGATACGCAGTATTTT. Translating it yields CASSLNSGYGNTDTQYF.

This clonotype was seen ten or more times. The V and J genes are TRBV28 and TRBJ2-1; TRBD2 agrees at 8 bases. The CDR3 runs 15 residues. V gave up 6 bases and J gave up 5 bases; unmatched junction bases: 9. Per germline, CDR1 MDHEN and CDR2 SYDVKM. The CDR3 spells CASRVALAGHNEQFF. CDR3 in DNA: TGTGCCAGCAGGGTTGCTTTAGCGGGACACAATGAGCAGTTCTTC.

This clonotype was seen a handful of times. As DNA, the CDR3 is TGTGCCAGCAGCGTAGACAGGACAGAATCACCCCTCCACTTT. It encodes CASSVDRTESPLHF. This chain connects TRBV9 to TRBJ1-6; perhaps TRBD1 as D (6 bases). The germline V gene has CDR1 SGDLS and CDR2 YYNGEE. This CDR3 comprises 14 residues. V shed 0 bases and J shed 10 bases, with 11 bases lying between them.

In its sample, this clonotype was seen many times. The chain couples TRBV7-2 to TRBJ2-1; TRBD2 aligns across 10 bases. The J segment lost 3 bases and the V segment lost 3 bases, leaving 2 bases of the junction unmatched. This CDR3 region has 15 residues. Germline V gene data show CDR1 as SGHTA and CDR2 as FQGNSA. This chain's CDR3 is CASSFLAGDYNEQFF. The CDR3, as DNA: TGTGCCAGCAGCTTTCTAGCGGGAGACTACAATGAGCAGTTCTTC.